Below are 16 T cell receptor beta chains sequenced from a single sample in a study of blood T cells in healthy people across ages. It was with a sample-barcoded 5' primer and a J-beta primer mix that a second PCR of roughly 7 to 12 cycles was run. TCRdb redid the calling of the 5' RACE reads with MiXCR, one entry per CDR3 protein. The data show roughly 500,000 distinct CDR3 sequences, roughly a quarter seen once. The sequenced sample was blood. Receptor source: a woman between 70 and 85 years old in good health.

This clonotype has a handful of counts. The rearrangement joins TRBV12-3 or TRBV12-4 to TRBJ1-2, with D unclear. The CDR3 is made up of 13 amino acids. Between the trimmed V and J ends, which lost 1 base and 5 bases, there was a span of 8 bases. CDR3 region: CASSLGDRYGYTF. The CDR3 DNA is TGTGCCAGCAGTTTAGGGGATAGATATGGCTACACCTTC.

CDR3 nucleotides: TGTGCCATCAGCGGGGGGATGAACACTGAAGCTTTCTTT. Its translation is CAISGGMNTEAFF. The V call is TRBV10-3, the J call TRBJ1-1; tentative D call: TRBD1 (5 bases). V lost 6 bases and J lost 0, with 8 bases in between. This CDR3 comprises 13 residues. The germline V gene encodes CDR1 ENHRY and CDR2 SYGVKD.

CDR3 sequence: CSVPNPSGWTEAFF. The DNA for the CDR3 is TGCAGTGTTCCGAACCCCAGCGGGTGGACTGAAGCTTTCTTT. The chain employs TRBV20-1 and TRBJ1-1; no clear D gene. CDR1 and CDR2 (germline): DFQATT, SNEGSKA (reference sequence). The CDR3 loop spans 14 amino acids. V was trimmed by 7 bases and J by 5 bases, leaving 20 bases between them.

This clonotype was counted a few times. This chain joins TRBV29-1 and TRBJ2-1, with D possibly being TRBD1 (5 bases). The V end was cut by 1 base, the J end by 5 bases, with 9 bases between. The germline CDR1 and CDR2 sequences are SQVTM and ANQGSEA. This CDR3 has 13 amino acids. The CDR3 sequence: CSVEVQQDNEQFF. The CDR3 DNA follows: TGCAGCGTTGAAGTGCAACAGGACAATGAGCAGTTCTTC.

At least ten counts were recorded for this clonotype. The chain has TRBV24-1 and TRBJ1-2; TRBD1 might be the D (5 bases). Germline V gene data show CDR1 as KGHDR and CDR2 as SFDVKD. This CDR3 has 14 amino acids. Trimming cost V 0 bases and J 7 bases, with 11 bases left between them. The CDR3 DNA reads TGTGCCACCAGTGATTTGCGAGGGGCTGGTGGCTACACCTTC. Its protein product is CATSDLRGAGGYTF.

The chain has TRBV5-1 and TRBJ2-5; D is undetermined. Germline CDR1 and CDR2: SGHRS and YFSETQ. Between the trimmed V and J ends, which lost 4 bases and 11 bases, there was a span of 18 bases. The length of the CDR3 is 13 residues. CDR3 sequence (DNA): TGCGCCAGCAGCGCGCTCGGTATCGGAGAGCAGTACTTC. As protein: CASSALGIGEQYF.

This clonotype has just a few counts. The gene calls are TRBV7-9 and TRBJ2-1, with D perhaps matching TRBD1 or TRBD2 (5 bases each). Trimming took off 0 bases at V and 5 bases at J, with 8 bases between the two ends. Per the germline V gene, CDR1 is SEHNR and CDR2 is FQNEAQ (reference sequence). This CDR3 has 14 residues. The CDR3 nucleotides are TGTGCCAGCAGCTTAGCCGGGACCCACAATGAGCAGTTCTTC. This codes for CASSLAGTHNEQFF. Together with reference TRBV7-9 and TRBJ2-1, the CDR3 gives the full variable domain: DTGVSQNPRHKITKRGQNVTFRCDPISEHNRLYWYRQTLGQGPEFLTYFQNEAQLEKSRLLSDRFSAERPKGSFSTLEIQRTEQGDSAMYLCASSLAGTHNEQFFGPGTRLTVL.

This chain joins TRBV4-2 and TRBJ1-2; possibly TRBD1 for D (6 bases). V was trimmed by 4 bases and J by 0 bases, leaving 15 bases between them. Germline V gene data show CDR1 as LGHNA and CDR2 as YNFKEQ. The CDR3 is 16 residues long. For the CDR3, the DNA is TGTGCCAGCAGCCCAGGGGTCGGCGGTTCTAACTATGGCTACACCTTC. Protein sequence: CASSPGVGGSNYGYTF.

As regards this clonotype: A much larger clone differs by one base, so this may be a read error. The V gene is TRBV7-2, the J gene TRBJ1-4; tentatively, D is TRBD1 (6 bases). CDR3 length: 14 amino acids. The V end was cut by 2 bases, the J end by 4 bases, with 8 bases between. CDR1 and CDR2 from the germline V gene are SGHTA and FQGNSA. CDR3 residues: CASSLRQVNEKLFF. DNA for the CDR3: TGTGCCAGCAGCTTAAGACAGGTTAATGAAAAACTGTTTTTT.

This clonotype has at least ten counts. V and J are TRBV29-1 and TRBJ1-4, with a possible D match to TRBD1 (6 bases). Germline-derived CDR1 and CDR2 are SQVTM and ANQGSEA. CDR3 length: 14 amino acids. V shed 3 bases and J shed 8 bases, with 16 bases lying between them. This CDR3 is CSVEGWAGDEKLFF. CDR3 sequence (DNA): TGCAGCGTTGAGGGATGGGCAGGGGACGAAAAACTGTTTTTT.

The sample holds many counts of this clonotype. The chain links TRBV4-3 to TRBJ2-7, with D possibly matching TRBD1 (6 bases). The CDR3 has 15 residues. Deletions cut 1 base from V and 0 bases from J, with 10 bases between. CDR1 is LGHNA and CDR2 is YSLEER in the germline V gene. The CDR3 region is CASSQGPQGSYEQYF. The CDR3 DNA follows: TGCGCCAGCAGCCAAGGTCCACAGGGCTCCTACGAGCAGTACTTC.

This clonotype turned up a few times. DNA of the CDR3: TGTGCCAGCAGCCAAGAAGATTCAGGGAGCGGGGCCAACGTCCTGACTTTC. This codes for CASSQEDSGSGANVLTF. The chain carries TRBV4-2 and TRBJ2-6; possibly TRBD1 or TRBD2 for D (5 bases each). In germline, CDR1 is LGHNA, CDR2 YNFKEQ. The CDR3 totals 17 residues. V lost 0 bases, J lost 4 bases, and 13 bases lay in between.

The DNA for the CDR3 is TGCAGTGCTAGTGGGACTTCCTACGAGCAGTACTTC. This codes for CSASGTSYEQYF. The rearrangement uses TRBV20-1 and TRBJ2-7; weak D call: TRBD2 (6 bases). V was pared by 3 bases and J by 1 base, with 7 bases between. The germline gives CDR1 DFQATT, CDR2 SNEGSKA (reference sequence). There are 12 residues in the CDR3.

The V call is TRBV20-1, the J call TRBJ2-4, with D unresolved. The germline CDR1 and CDR2 sequences are DFQATT and SNEGSKA (reference sequence). The CDR3 consists of 13 residues. The ends were cut back, 4 bases at V and 9 bases at J, with 16 bases in the middle. The CDR3 protein is CSATLNSASIQYF. The CDR3 DNA is TGCAGTGCTACGTTAAACTCGGCGAGCATTCAGTACTTC.

The table lists this clonotype with many counts. The J gene is TRBJ2-7, the V gene TRBV6-2 or TRBV6-3, with D uncertain. Trimming stripped 7 bases from V and 0 bases from J, with 4 bases between. The CDR3 has 11 amino acids. CDR1 is MNHEY and CDR2 is SVGEGT in the germline V gene. In nucleotides, the CDR3 is TGTGCCAGCACCAGCTCCTACGAGCAGTACTTC. This sequence encodes CASTSSYEQYF.

The gene calls are TRBV3-1 and TRBJ1-2; a possible D gene is TRBD1 (5 bases). Germline loops: CDR1 LGHDT, CDR2 YNNKEL (reference sequence). V gave up 4 bases and J gave up 4 bases, with 16 bases separating them. The CDR3 runs 15 residues. The CDR3 is CASSRPSGGSYGYTF. In nucleotides, the CDR3 is TGTGCCAGCAGCCGACCTTCCGGGGGATCCTATGGCTACACCTTC.